Reported below is one T cell receptor beta chain. The target of this receptor is not known. Base qualities are missing; no much larger clone stands one base away. The collaborating institutions used their own protocols to collect whole blood in K2EDTA tubes. For TCRbeta analysis, collaborators shipped samples in one of three forms: frozen whole blood, isolated PBMCs, or DNA extracted from either of those sample types. This sample is part of a study of blood T cell repertoires in COVID-19 (dated by TCRdb to between 2020 and 2021). Turning to the overall study: Collaborator samples came from the United States, Italy and Spain and covered acute and convalescent phases of COVID-19. Where available, HLA class I and class II types were taken from metadata supplied by the sample provider and were not determined by assay-based typing. Sample metadata almost always included a de-identified subject ID, COVID-19 status, age in years and sex. The dataset comprised deeply sampled blood TCRbeta repertoires from subjects exposed to, actively infected with, or recovered from COVID-19. Samples came from the ongoing ImmuneRACE study (first 160 participants) plus 1,254 subjects from 6 global collaborators. A freely available public database, intended as a resource for researchers studying the immune response to SARS-CoV-2, is where the repertoires were released. The material from the prospective study consisted of cDNA or gDNA derived from T cells, B-cell-depleted T cells, or PBMCs.

The paper as a whole reports these results and caveats: The quantity of clinical and demographic metadata differed by source and by participant and was supplied without curation.

The immunoSEQ Assay, a bias-controlled multiplex PCR, was used to amplify TCRbeta CDR3 regions from genomic DNA. For the original study's pipeline: The number of nucleated cells in each sample was estimated by amplification of reference gene primers within the assay. To quantify the absolute abundance of each unique TCRbeta CDR3 rearrangement, sequence reads were collapsed and filtered. For each sample, productive Simpson clonality was calculated by taking the square root of Simpson's diversity index across productive rearrangements. TCRdb re-hosts the immuneACCESS table, in-frame sequences only. Its copies lack some clones; in the studies checked, an unresolved V gene accounts for under half of them, and the cause for the rest is not known. Clonal size and the V and J genes are those of that table, whereas D and trimming came from the DNA. Counted in this sample were some 240,000 clones; 75% to 85% of them appeared once. Of the sample, more than 10% falls within the top ten clones.

V is clipped by 5 bases and J by 0 bases, and the sequence between their germline boundaries is 10 bases long. From cysteine to phenylalanine, the CDR3 is 14 amino acids long. This entry keeps only the CDR3 DNA: 42 bases, framed from base 1. CDR1 and CDR2, per the germline V gene (reference sequence), are MNHNY and SVGAGI. The TCR sequence derives from a human donor in a cohort sampled during active COVID-19. Sequencing was done on a sample of peripheral blood. The rearrangement combines TRBV6-6 with TRBJ1-1; the D gene is perhaps TRBD1, from 6 matching bases. The CDR3 reads CASSPTGMNTEAFF. The base sequence is TGTGCCAGCAGTCCGACAGGTATGAACACTGAAGCTTTCTTT.